This TCR beta chain was documented in a study of blood T cell repertoires in COVID-19. Looking at the study overall: There were acute and convalescent COVID-19 samples, and they came from the United States, Italy and Spain. Sample material is recorded as cDNA or gDNA derived from T cells, B-cell-depleted T cells, or PBMCs.

Per the study methods: Scientists estimated how many nucleated cells there were by amplifying reference gene primers. Libraries were prepared by immunoSEQ multiplex PCR; TCRdb keeps only in-frame clonotypes and omits some of them. The DNA was the basis for D and trimming; V, J and clone size are from that table. The sample yields nearly 350,000 clones, about four fifths seen once. CDR3 length equals 14 residues. Germline V gives CDR1 MDHEN, CDR2 SYDVKM. Unmatched junction bases numbered 10, after V lost 6 bases and J lost 8 bases. V usage is TRBV28 and J usage is TRBJ2-1, with 7 bases matching TRBD2. Sequenced input: peripheral blood. The receptor was derived from a man aged 25-40 years with active or convalescent COVID-19. The CDR3 is CASSPLAAGYEQFF. The CDR3 region has the DNA TGTGCCAGCAGCCCGCTAGCGGCTGGTTATGAGCAGTTCTTC.